This T cell receptor beta chain was captured in a study of cytomegalovirus exposure and HLA in healthy donors. Study at large: About 80 million unique TCR sequences came from HLA-typed donors in an early release. Notes on the study in general: Further analysis was carried out later, and it showed several of the most significant clusters appearing linked to common viral pathogens. The Asian-associated ancestry cluster reportedly had fewer N-insertions than the roughly 720-donor mean in a later analysis. Highly shared sequence variants in one cluster were likely a sequencing artifact.

Remarks on this clone: Its specificity is unknown.

The PCR made use of 60 Vbeta and 13 Jbeta primers. Repertoires were generated with immunoSEQ multiplex PCR, while TCRdb's copy carries only in-frame clones and drops some. The data hold around 100,000 clones, with 80% to 90% observed a single time. The V segment lost 1 base and the J segment 4 bases; nucleotides outside the gene matches: 3. Per germline, CDR1 SGHDT and CDR2 YYEEEE. This CDR3 is 14 amino acids long. The chain recombines TRBV5-6 with TRBJ1-1; TRBD1 agrees at 8 bases. The sequencing sample was made of PBMCs. The clonotype was recovered from a woman aged 18-30 years in good health and CMV-seropositive. CDR3 region: CASSLQGAGTEAFF. The CDR3 DNA reads TGTGCCAGCAGCTTGCAGGGGGCAGGCACTGAAGCTTTCTTT. Supplemented by reference TRBV5-6 and TRBJ1-1, the full variable domain reads DAGVTQSPTHLIKTRGQQVTLRCSPKSGHDTVSWYQQALGQGPQFIFQYYEEEERQRGNFPDRFSGHQFPNYSSELNVNALLLGDSALYLCASSLQGAGTEAFFGQGTRLTVV.